This T cell receptor beta chain is drawn from a study of CD8+ T cells in alopecia areata. Germline assignment: CDR1 SGHNT and CDR2 YENEEA. The CDR3 consists of 14 residues. The V end lost 5 bases, the J end lost 2 bases, and 12 bases lay between the germline ends. Extracted RNA was reverse transcribed, and the resulting cDNA served as sequencing template. The repertoire was sequenced with immunoSEQ multiplex PCR; TCRdb's copy has only in-frame clones and lacks some. The table shows 150,000 to 160,000 clones, with about 51% occurring only once. A few counts support this clone. Punch biopsies of lesional scalp, plus peripheral blood, were taken from alopecia areata patients.

The rearrangement uses TRBV11-3 and TRBJ1-1; TRBD1 might be the D (5 bases). Sequenced material: CD8+ T cells sorted from blood, taken at week 0. The receptor's source is a human donor with alopecia areata. The DNA of the CDR3 is TGTGCCAGCAGCCGTCAACAGGAAAACACTGAAGCTTTCTTT. It codes for CASSRQQENTEAFF.